One T cell receptor beta chain is described in this entry. The antigen remains unidentified. The method was immunoSEQ multiplex PCR; TCRdb's version includes in-frame clones alone and lacks a portion of them. This sample carries around 84,000 clones, approximately 84% of them seen once, and the ten largest clones take 6.5% to 8%. V shed 1 base and J shed 4 bases, with 5 bases lying between them. The CDR3 loop spans 13 amino acids. This sample was taken from a study of OX40 agonist ivuxolimab in advanced cancers. Study-wide background: Age averaged 60 years (range roughly 23 to 79), and about 86% were male. Three patients had partial responses: one hepatocellular carcinoma, two cutaneous melanoma. General study results and limits: Also present in some nonresponders was a low level of normalized T-cell clonal expansion.

Blood got drawn at baseline, again on cycle 4 day 1, and then on cycle 7 day 1. Sequencing used CD4+ or CD8+ T cells sorted from blood, obtained in a trial of the OX40 agonist ivuxolimab. This chain joins TRBV23-1 and TRBJ1-3; D is uncertain. TRBV23-1 is recorded as an ORF, its role being uncertain. This receptor was obtained from an adult with an advanced solid tumor such as melanoma, head and neck, liver or kidney cancer. Here the CDR3 reads CASSQYQGNTIYF. The CDR3 region has the DNA TGCGCCAGCAGTCAATACCAAGGAAACACCATATATTTT.